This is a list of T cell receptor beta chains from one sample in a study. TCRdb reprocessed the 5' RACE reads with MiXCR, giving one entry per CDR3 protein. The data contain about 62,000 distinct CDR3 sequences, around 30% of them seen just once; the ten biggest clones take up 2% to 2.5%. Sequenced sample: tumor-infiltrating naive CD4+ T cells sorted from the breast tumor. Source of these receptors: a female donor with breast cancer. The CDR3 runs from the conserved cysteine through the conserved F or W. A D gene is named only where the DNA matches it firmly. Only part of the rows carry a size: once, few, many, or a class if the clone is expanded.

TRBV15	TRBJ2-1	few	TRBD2	TGTGCCACCAGACTAGCGGGTTTACTTCGGAATGAGCAGTTCTTC	CATRLAGLLRNEQFF
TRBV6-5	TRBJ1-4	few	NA	TGTGCCAGCAGCTTCCAGGGGATAAACGAAAAACTGTTTTTT	CASSFQGINEKLFF
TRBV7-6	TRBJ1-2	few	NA	TGTGCCAGCAGCTCCCGAGGGAGAGGCTACACCTTC	CASSSRGRGYTF
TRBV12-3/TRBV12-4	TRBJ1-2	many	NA	TGTGCCAGCAGTTTATACAGGGAATACTATGGCTACACCTTC	CASSLYREYYGYTF
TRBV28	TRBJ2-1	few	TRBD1	TGTGCCAGCAGTCCACCCCGACAGGGGGCGCACAATGAGCAGTTCTTC	CASSPPRQGAHNEQFF
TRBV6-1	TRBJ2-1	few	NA	TGTGCCAGCAGTGAATCAGGGCTTGAGCAGTTCTTC	CASSESGLEQFF
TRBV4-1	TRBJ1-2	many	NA	TGCGCCAGCAGCTCGGACGGGAACTATGGCTACACCTTC	CASSSDGNYGYTF
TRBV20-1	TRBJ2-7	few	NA	TGCAGTGCTTCAAACCGGGACGGAGGCTACGAGCAGTACTTC	CSASNRDGGYEQYF
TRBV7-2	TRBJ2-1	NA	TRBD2	TGTGCCAGCAGCTTAGATAGCGGGAGGGTAGATGAGCAGTTCTTC	CASSLDSGRVDEQFF
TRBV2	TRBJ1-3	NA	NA	TGTGCCAGCAGTGGGCCACCGGCTGGAAACACCATATATTTT	CASSGPPAGNTIYF
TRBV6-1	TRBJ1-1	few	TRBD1	TGTGCCAGCAGTGAAGTTATAGGGGGCAGGACTGAAGCTTTCTTT	CASSEVIGGRTEAFF
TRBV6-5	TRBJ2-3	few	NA	TGTGCCAGCAGTTACTCGGCAGGGAGATCCACAGATACGCAGTATTTT	CASSYSAGRSTDTQYF
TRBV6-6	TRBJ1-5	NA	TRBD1	TGTGCCAGCAGTTACGCAGGGGGACAGGGGGGGAGTCAGCCCCAGCATTTT	CASSYAGGQGGSQPQHF
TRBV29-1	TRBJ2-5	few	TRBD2	TGCAGCGTTGACCTCGCGGGAGCAGAGACCCAGTACTTC	CSVDLAGAETQYF
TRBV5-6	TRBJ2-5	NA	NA	TGTGCCAGCACCGCCGGGGGCCGAAAGACCCAGTACTTC	CASTAGGRKTQYF
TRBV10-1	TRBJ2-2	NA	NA	TGCGCCAGCAGTGAGCAGGGGGGCAAGAACACCGGGGAGCTGTTTTTT	CASSEQGGKNTGELFF
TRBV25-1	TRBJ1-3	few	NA	TGTGCCAGCAGTCGGGGGACGGGGCTTGGAAACACCATATATTTT	CASSRGTGLGNTIYF
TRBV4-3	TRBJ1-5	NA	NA	TGCGCCAGCAGCCTAGATCGGGGGAGCGGTCAGCCCCAGCATTTT	CASSLDRGSGQPQHF
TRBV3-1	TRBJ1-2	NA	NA	TGTGCCAGCAGCCATGGAACCACAGCTAACTATGGCTACACCTTC	CASSHGTTANYGYTF